Listed below are T cell receptor beta chains from one sample, sequenced in a study of T cell changes during pregnancy in multiple sclerosis. TCRdb keeps only in-frame clones here, not all; method: immunoSEQ multiplex PCR. The sample records around 50,000 clones, around 87% being singletons. Source material: peripheral blood from another person, used as feeder cells. Source of these receptors: a human donor whose cells served as feeder cells for cultures in a pregnancy study. CDR3s include the opening cysteine and the closing phenylalanine or tryptophan. The D gene is left open where the match is weak. Clone size is shown for a subset of rows, as once, few, many or a class of expanded clone.

>TRBJ2-7|-|TRBV28|TRBD2
CASTPGGPGNEQYF
TGTGCCAGCACTCCGGGGGGGCCGGGGAACGAGCAGTACTTC
>TRBJ1-1|-|TRBV6-5|TRBD1
CASRQGQDYEAFF
TGTGCCAGCAGGCAGGGACAGGACTATGAAGCTTTCTTT
>TRBJ2-1|-|TRBV10-3|TRBD1
CAISDSGTGRYNEQFF
TGTGCCATCAGTGATTCCGGGACAGGACGATACAATGAGCAGTTCTTC
>TRBJ1-6|few|TRBV9|-
CASSTTGLGSPLHF
TGTGCCAGCAGCACAACAGGGTTGGGGTCACCCCTCCACTTT
>TRBJ2-4|-|TRBV28|TRBD2
CASSRSGSGPKNIQYF
TGTGCCAGCAGCCGAAGCGGGAGCGGTCCCAAAAACATTCAGTACTTC
>TRBJ2-5|-|TRBV14|-
CASNLGTYRTSRYQETQYF
TGTGCCAGCAACCTCGGGACATACCGGACCTCGCGTTACCAAGAGACCCAGTACTTC
>TRBJ1-2|-|TRBV5-6|TRBD1
CASSLGPDREAYGYTF
TGTGCCAGCAGCTTGGGGCCCGACAGGGAGGCCTATGGCTACACCTTC
>TRBJ1-5|-|TRBV19|-
CASNEGRHRHQPQHF
TGTGCCAGTAATGAGGGGAGGCACCGACATCAGCCCCAGCATTTT
>TRBJ1-1|-|TRBV19|TRBD1
CASSKGASWMNTEAFF
TGTGCCAGTAGTAAGGGGGCCTCGTGGATGAACACTGAAGCTTTCTTT
>TRBJ2-2|-|TRBV5-1|-
CASGGLPNTGELFF
TGCGCCAGCGGTGGCCTACCTAACACCGGGGAGCTGTTTTTT
>TRBJ1-6|-|TRBV7-9|-
CASSFGPSSYNSPLHF
TGTGCCAGCAGCTTCGGGCCCTCCTCCTATAATTCACCCCTCCACTTT
>TRBJ2-6|-|TRBV5-1|-
CASSSVPPDGSGANVLTF
TGCGCCAGCAGCTCAGTTCCCCCTGACGGCTCTGGGGCCAACGTCCTGACTTTC
>TRBJ1-6|-|TRBV5-5|-
CASSLRGTNSPLHF
TGTGCCAGCAGCTTGAGAGGGACCAATTCACCCCTCCACTTT
>TRBJ1-2|-|TRBV30|TRBD1
CAWGRDRPYGYTF
TGTGCCTGGGGCCGGGACAGGCCGTATGGCTACACCTTC
>TRBJ2-7|once|TRBV6-6|TRBD1
CASSYSGQGYTYEQYF
TGTGCCAGCAGTTACTCGGGACAGGGGTATACCTACGAGCAGTACTTC
>TRBJ2-2|-|TRBV7-9|-
CASSLSKELFF
TGTGCCAGCAGCTTAAGTAAGGAGCTGTTTTTT
>TRBJ2-3|-|TRBV4-3|TRBD1
CASSPRDRGTDTQYF
TGCGCCAGCAGCCCCCGGGACAGAGGCACAGATACGCAGTATTTT
>TRBJ2-7|-|TRBV7-8|TRBD2
CASSSRLAGGSKSSYEQYF
TGTGCCAGCAGCTCGAGACTAGCGGGGGGATCCAAGAGCTCCTACGAGCAGTACTTC
>TRBJ1-6|-|TRBV2|-
CASSETGYNSPLHF
TGTGCCAGCAGTGAGACAGGCTATAATTCACCCCTCCACTTT
>TRBJ1-6|-|TRBV5-5|TRBD1
CASTDYRDRGRVSPLHF
TGTGCCAGCACCGACTACCGGGACAGGGGAAGGGTGTCGCCCCTCCACTTT
>TRBJ1-4|-|TRBV30|-
CAWSDGLVGEKLFF
TGTGCCTGGAGCGACGGCTTAGTAGGAGAAAAACTGTTTTTT
>TRBJ2-3|few|TRBV4-2|TRBD2
CASSHGTSGGFTDTQYF
TGTGCCAGCAGCCACGGGACTAGCGGGGGTTTTACAGATACGCAGTATTTT
>TRBJ1-5|-|TRBV4-2|-
CASSQNHGWGEPQHF
TGTGCCAGCAGCCAAAACCACGGCTGGGGTGAGCCCCAGCATTTT
>TRBJ2-5|-|TRBV7-9|-
CASSIPGEVDGETQYF
TGTGCCAGCAGCATCCCGGGGGAGGTCGACGGTGAGACCCAGTACTTC
>TRBJ2-1|once|TRBV20-1|-
CSASRGNERFF
TGCAGTGCTAGCCGGGGTAACGAAAGGTTCTTC
>TRBJ1-1|-|TRBV29-1|-
CSVGVNLAGTEAFF
TGCAGCGTTGGAGTTAATTTGGCGGGAACTGAAGCTTTCTTT
>TRBJ2-3|once|TRBV11-2|-
CASSLGGATDTQYF
TGTGCCAGCAGCTTAGGGGGGGCCACAGATACGCAGTATTTT
>TRBJ2-1|-|TRBV28|TRBD2
CASSLSGRLLAGEQFF
TGTGCCAGCAGCCTTAGCGGGAGGTTACTTGCGGGCGAGCAGTTCTTC
>TRBJ2-7|-|TRBV5-4|-
CASSRTRTYEQYF
TGTGCCAGCAGCCGGACCCGGACCTACGAGCAGTACTTC
>TRBJ1-5|-|TRBV27|-
CASSRLQGSNQPQHF
TGTGCCAGCAGTCGTCTTCAGGGCAGCAATCAGCCCCAGCATTTT
>TRBJ2-1|-|TRBV11-2|-
CASSSPRGGGMGYNEQFF
TGTGCCAGCAGCTCCCCTAGGGGTGGGGGAATGGGATACAATGAGCAGTTCTTC
>TRBJ1-1|-|TRBV12-5|-
CASGSTGYDGPKGYGAFF
TGTGCTAGTGGATCAACAGGGTACGACGGCCCGAAGGGCTATGGGGCTTTCTTT
>TRBJ1-2|few|TRBV5-4|-
CASSLAGSMDYGYTF
TGTGCCAGCAGCTTGGCAGGGAGCATGGACTATGGCTACACCTTC
>TRBJ2-7|-|TRBV11-2|-
CASSLRTATWGEQYF
TGTGCCAGCAGCTTAAGGACGGCGACTTGGGGCGAGCAGTACTTC
>TRBJ2-1|-|TRBV5-8|-
CASERQTWANEQFF
TGTGCCAGCGAAAGACAGACCTGGGCCAATGAGCAGTTCTTC
>TRBJ1-1|-|TRBV28|-
CASSFVLFLTEAFF
TGTGCCAGCAGTTTTGTTTTGTTTTTAACTGAAGCTTTCTTT
>TRBJ2-3|-|TRBV30|TRBD2
CAWSPGLAGDTQYF
TGTGCCTGGAGCCCCGGACTAGCGGGAGATACGCAGTATTTT
>TRBJ2-2|-|TRBV7-3|-
CASSPPGGGSHTGELFF
TGTGCCAGCAGTCCCCCGGGTGGAGGGTCGCACACCGGGGAGCTGTTTTTT
>TRBJ1-1|-|TRBV29-1|TRBD1
CSGEGQGGANTEAFF
TGCAGCGGTGAGGGACAGGGAGGGGCGAACACTGAAGCTTTCTTT
>TRBJ2-2|-|TRBV18|-
CASSPIDPDTGELFF
TGTGCCAGCTCACCAATCGATCCAGACACCGGGGAGCTGTTTTTT
>TRBJ2-7|-|TRBV19|TRBD1
CASSSTLGQGVFYEQYF
TGTGCCAGTAGTTCTACATTGGGACAGGGGGTGTTTTACGAGCAGTACTTC
>TRBJ1-1|-|TRBV7-2|-
CASSSPGTHTEAFF
TGTGCCAGCAGCTCCCCCGGGACCCACACTGAAGCTTTCTTT
>TRBJ2-6|-|TRBV18|TRBD1
CASSPDRLSGANVLTF
TGTGCCAGCTCACCGGACAGGCTCTCTGGGGCCAACGTCCTGACTTTC
>TRBJ2-1|-|TRBV7-9|TRBD2
CASLKRGPTFEQFF
TGTGCCAGCCTTAAGCGGGGGCCTACCTTTGAGCAGTTCTTC
>TRBJ2-7|-|TRBV5-1|TRBD2
CASTVTGGSYEQYF
TGCGCCAGCACCGTGACGGGGGGTTCCTACGAGCAGTACTTC
>TRBJ2-7|-|TRBV13|TRBD1
CASSSLGTGGNEQYF
TGTGCCAGCAGCTCCCTCGGGACAGGGGGCAACGAGCAGTACTTC
>TRBJ2-1|-|TRBV7-2|TRBD2
CASSSSGRAYNEQFF
TGTGCCAGCAGCTCTAGCGGGAGGGCCTACAATGAGCAGTTCTTC
>TRBJ1-6|-|TRBV5-1|TRBD1
CASSDSGTDFSPLHF
TGCGCCAGCAGCGACTCCGGGACAGATTTCTCACCCCTCCACTTT
>TRBJ1-1|-|TRBV7-9|TRBD1
CASSKQGGLNTEAFF
TGTGCCAGCAGCAAACAGGGGGGGTTGAACACTGAAGCTTTCTTT
>TRBJ1-1|once|TRBV11-3|-
CASSLGYGSGTEAFF
TGTGCCAGCAGCTTAGGGTACGGGTCAGGAACTGAAGCTTTCTTT
>TRBJ1-1|-|TRBV6-5|-
CASQLGRMNTEAFF
TGTGCCAGCCAACTTGGACGGATGAACACTGAAGCTTTCTTT
>TRBJ2-5|-|TRBV30|TRBD1
CAWGGQGEETQYF
TGTGCCTGGGGGGGACAGGGTGAAGAGACCCAGTACTTC
>TRBJ1-2|-|TRBV15|-
CATSRADYGYTF
TGTGCCACCAGCAGAGCTGACTATGGCTACACCTTC
>TRBJ1-1|once|TRBV11-2|TRBD1
CASSLSPEDRNPEAFF
TGTGCCAGCAGCTTATCCCCAGAGGACAGGAACCCCGAAGCTTTCTTT
>TRBJ1-1|-|TRBV27|-
CASSLLAGRTEAFF
TGTGCCAGCAGTTTATTGGCGGGAAGAACTGAAGCTTTCTTT
>TRBJ1-1|once|TRBV2|-
CASSEQGLNTEAFF
TGTGCCAGCAGTGAACAGGGACTGAACACTGAAGCTTTCTTT
>TRBJ1-1|-|TRBV5-4|-
CASSLDEGRRGTEAFF
TGTGCCAGCAGCTTGGATGAGGGCAGAAGGGGAACTGAAGCTTTCTTT
>TRBJ2-4|-|TRBV6-6|TRBD1
CASSEGTGSNIQYF
TGTGCCAGCAGTGAGGGGACAGGGTCGAACATTCAGTACTTC
>TRBJ1-5|-|TRBV5-1|-
CASSLDGGEQPQHF
TGCGCCAGCAGCTTGGACGGGGGCGAACAGCCCCAGCATTTT
>TRBJ2-5|-|TRBV15|-
CATSRVIRETQYF
TGTGCCACCAGCAGAGTTATAAGAGAGACCCAGTACTTC